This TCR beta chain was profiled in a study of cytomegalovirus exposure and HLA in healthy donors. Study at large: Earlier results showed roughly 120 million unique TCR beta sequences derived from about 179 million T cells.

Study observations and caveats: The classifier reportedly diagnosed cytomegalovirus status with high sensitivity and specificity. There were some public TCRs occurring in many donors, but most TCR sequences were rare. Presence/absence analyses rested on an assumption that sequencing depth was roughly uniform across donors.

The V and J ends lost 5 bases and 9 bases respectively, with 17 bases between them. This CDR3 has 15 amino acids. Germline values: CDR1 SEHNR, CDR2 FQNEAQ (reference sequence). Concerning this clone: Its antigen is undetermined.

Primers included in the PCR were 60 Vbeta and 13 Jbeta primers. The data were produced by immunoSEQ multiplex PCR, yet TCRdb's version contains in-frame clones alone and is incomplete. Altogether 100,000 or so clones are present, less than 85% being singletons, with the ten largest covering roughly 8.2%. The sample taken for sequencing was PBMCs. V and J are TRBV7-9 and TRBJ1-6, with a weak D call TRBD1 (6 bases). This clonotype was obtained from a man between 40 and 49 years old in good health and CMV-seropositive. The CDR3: CASSQVGPQGSPLHF. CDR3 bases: TGTGCCAGCAGCCAAGTGGGCCCACAGGGTTCACCCCTCCACTTT.